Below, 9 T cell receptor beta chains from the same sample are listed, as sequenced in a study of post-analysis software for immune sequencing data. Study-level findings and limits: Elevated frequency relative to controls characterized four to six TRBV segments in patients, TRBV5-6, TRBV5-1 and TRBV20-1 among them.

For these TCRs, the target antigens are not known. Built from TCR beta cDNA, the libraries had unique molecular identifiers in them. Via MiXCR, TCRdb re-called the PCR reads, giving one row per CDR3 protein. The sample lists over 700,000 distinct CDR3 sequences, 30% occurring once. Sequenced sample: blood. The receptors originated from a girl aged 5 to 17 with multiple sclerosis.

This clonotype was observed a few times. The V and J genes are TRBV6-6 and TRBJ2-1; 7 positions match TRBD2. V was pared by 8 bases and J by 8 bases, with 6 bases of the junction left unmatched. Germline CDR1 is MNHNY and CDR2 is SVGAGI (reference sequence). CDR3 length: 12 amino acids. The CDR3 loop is CASGGVFHEQFF. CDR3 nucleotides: TGTGCCAGCGGGGGGGTCTTCCATGAGCAGTTCTTC.

CDR3 in DNA: TGCGCCAGCAGCCAAGTAACCGGGGACTACGAGCAGTACTTC. It translates to CASSQVTGDYEQYF. The chain carries TRBV4-3 and TRBJ2-7, with a possible D match to TRBD2 (5 bases). The CDR3 consists of 14 residues. The ends were cut back, 1 base at V and 3 bases at J, with 10 bases in the middle. The germline V gene encodes CDR1 LGHNA and CDR2 YSLEER.

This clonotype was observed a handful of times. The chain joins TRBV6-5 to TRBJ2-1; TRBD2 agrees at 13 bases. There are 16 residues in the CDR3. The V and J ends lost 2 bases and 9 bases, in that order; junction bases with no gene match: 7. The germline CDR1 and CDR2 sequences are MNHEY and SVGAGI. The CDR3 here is CASSYGRLAGGGEQFF. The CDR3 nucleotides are TGTGCCAGCAGTTACGGGAGACTAGCGGGAGGCGGTGAGCAGTTCTTC.

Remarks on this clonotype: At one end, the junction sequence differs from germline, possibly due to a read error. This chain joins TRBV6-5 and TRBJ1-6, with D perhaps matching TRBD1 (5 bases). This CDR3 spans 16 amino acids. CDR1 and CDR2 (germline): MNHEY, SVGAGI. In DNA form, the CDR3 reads TGTGCCAGCAGTTACAGGGGCCGACTAGGGGATTCACCCCTCTACTTT. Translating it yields CASSYRGRLGDSPLYF.

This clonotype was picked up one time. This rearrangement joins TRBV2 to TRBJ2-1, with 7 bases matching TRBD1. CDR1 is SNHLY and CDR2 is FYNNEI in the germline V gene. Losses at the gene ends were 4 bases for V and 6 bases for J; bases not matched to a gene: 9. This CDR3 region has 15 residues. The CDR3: CASSGQRGPGNEQFF. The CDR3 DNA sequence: TGTGCCAGCAGTGGGCAAAGGGGGCCGGGCAATGAGCAGTTCTTC.

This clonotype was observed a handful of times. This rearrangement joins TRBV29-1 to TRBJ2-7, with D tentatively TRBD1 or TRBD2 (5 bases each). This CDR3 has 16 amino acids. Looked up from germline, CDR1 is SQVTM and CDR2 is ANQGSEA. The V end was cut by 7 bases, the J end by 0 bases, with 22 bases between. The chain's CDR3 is CSGDRPKSLSSYEQYF. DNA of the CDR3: TGCAGCGGGGACCGTCCGAAATCCCTGAGCTCCTACGAGCAGTACTTC.

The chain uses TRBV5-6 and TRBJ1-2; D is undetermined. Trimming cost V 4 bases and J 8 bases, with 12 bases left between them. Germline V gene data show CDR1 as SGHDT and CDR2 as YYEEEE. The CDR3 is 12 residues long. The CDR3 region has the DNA TGTGCCAGCAGCCCCGCCCTACGAGGCTACACCTTC. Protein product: CASSPALRGYTF.

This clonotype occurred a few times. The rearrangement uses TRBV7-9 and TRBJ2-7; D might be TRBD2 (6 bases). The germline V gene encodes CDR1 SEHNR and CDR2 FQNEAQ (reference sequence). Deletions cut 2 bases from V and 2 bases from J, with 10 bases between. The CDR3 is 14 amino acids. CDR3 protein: CASSLSGVAYEQYF. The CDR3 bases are TGTGCCAGCAGCTTATCGGGAGTCGCCTACGAGCAGTACTTC.

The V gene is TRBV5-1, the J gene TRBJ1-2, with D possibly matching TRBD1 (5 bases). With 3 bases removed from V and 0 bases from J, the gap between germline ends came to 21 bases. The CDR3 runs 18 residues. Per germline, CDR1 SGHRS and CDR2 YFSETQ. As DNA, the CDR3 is TGCGCCAGCAGCTCCCCCGGGGGGGGGATCCCTTCTAACTATGGCTACACCTTC. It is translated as CASSSPGGGIPSNYGYTF. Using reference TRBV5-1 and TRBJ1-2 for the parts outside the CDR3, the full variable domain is KAGVTQTPRYLIKTRGQQVTLSCSPISGHRSVSWYQQTPGQGLQFLFEYFSETQRNKGNFPGRFSGRQFSNSRSEMNVSTLELGDSALYLCASSSPGGGIPSNYGYTFGSGTRLTVV.